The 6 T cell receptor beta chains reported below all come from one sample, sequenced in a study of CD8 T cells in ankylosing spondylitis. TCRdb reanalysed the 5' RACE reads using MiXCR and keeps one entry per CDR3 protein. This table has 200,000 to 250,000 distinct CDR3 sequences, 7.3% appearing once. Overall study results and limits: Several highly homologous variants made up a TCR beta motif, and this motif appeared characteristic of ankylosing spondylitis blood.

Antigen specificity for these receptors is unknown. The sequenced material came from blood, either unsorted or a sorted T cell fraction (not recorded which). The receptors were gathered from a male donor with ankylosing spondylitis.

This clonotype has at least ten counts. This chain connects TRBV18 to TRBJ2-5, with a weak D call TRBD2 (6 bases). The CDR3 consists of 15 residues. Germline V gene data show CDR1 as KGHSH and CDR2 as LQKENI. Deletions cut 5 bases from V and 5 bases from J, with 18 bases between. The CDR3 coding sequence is TGTGCCAGCTCATTAGTTCCGGGGGTCCGGGAGACCCAGTACTTC. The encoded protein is CASSLVPGVRETQYF.

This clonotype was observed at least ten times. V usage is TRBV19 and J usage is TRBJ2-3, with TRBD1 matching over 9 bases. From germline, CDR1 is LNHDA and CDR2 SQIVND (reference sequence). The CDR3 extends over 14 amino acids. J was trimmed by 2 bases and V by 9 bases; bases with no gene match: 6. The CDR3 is CASSGTGPTDTQYF. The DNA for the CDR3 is TGTGCCAGCTCCGGGACAGGGCCCACAGATACGCAGTATTTT. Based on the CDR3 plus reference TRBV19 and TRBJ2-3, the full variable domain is DGGITQSPKYLFRKEGQNVTLSCEQNLNHDAMYWYRQDPGQGLRLIYYSQIVNDFQKGDIAEGYSVSREKKESFPLTVTSAQKNPTAFYLCASSGTGPTDTQYFGPGTRLTVL.

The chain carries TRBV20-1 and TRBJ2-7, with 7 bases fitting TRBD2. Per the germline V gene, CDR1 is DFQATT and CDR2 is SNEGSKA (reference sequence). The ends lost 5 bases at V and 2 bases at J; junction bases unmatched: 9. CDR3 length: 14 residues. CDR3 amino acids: CSASASGRPYEQYF. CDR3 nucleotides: TGCAGTGCTTCCGCTAGCGGCAGACCCTACGAGCAGTACTTC.

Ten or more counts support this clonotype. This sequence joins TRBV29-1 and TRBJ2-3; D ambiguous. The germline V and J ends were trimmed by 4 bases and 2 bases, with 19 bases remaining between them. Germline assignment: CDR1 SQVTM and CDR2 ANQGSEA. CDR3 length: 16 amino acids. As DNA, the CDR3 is TGCAGCGTTGGACCGTCGGCCAAACACCCCACAGATACGCAGTATTTT. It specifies CSVGPSAKHPTDTQYF.

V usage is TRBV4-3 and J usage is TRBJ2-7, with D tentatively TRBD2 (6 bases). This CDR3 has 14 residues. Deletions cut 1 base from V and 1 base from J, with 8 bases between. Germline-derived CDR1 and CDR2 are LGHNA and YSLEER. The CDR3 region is CASSQGGESYEQYF. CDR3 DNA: TGCGCCAGCAGCCAAGGGGGGGAGTCCTACGAGCAGTACTTC.

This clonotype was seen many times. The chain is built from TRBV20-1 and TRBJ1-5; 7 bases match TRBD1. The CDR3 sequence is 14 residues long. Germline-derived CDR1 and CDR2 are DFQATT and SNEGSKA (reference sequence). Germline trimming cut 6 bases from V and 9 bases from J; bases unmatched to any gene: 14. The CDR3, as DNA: TGCAGTGCACCGGACAGGTGGGATAAGAGGCCCCAGCATTTT. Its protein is CSAPDRWDKRPQHF.